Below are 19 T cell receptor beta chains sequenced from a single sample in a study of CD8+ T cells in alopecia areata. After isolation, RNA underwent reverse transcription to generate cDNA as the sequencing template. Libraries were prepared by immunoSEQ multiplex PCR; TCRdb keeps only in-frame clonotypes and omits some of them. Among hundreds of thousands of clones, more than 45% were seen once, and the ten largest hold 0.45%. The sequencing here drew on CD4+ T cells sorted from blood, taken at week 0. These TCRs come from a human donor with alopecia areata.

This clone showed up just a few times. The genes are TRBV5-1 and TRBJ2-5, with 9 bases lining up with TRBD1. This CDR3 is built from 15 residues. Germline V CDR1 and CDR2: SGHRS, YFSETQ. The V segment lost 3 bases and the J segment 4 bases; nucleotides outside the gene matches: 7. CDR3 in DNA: TGCGCCAGCAGCTCCGGGACAGGGTACCCAGAGACCCAGTACTTC. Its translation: CASSSGTGYPETQYF.

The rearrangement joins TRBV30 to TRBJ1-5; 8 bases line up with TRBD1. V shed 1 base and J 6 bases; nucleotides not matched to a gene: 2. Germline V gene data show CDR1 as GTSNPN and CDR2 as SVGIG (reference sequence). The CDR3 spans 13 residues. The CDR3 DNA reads TGTGCCTGGAGTGACAGGGGGTCTCAGCCCCAGCATTTT. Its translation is CAWSDRGSQPQHF.

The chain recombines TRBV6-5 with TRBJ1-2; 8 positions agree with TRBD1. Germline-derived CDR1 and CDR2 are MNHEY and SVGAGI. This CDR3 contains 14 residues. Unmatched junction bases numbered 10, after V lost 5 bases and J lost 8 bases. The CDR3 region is CASSVRWTGSGYTF. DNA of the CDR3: TGTGCCAGCAGTGTCCGGTGGACAGGGTCAGGCTACACCTTC.

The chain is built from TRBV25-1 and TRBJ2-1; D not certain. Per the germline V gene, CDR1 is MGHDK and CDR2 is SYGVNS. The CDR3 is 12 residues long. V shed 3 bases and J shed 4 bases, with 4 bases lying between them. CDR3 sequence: CASSDFYNEQFF. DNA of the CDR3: TGTGCCAGCAGTGACTTTTACAATGAGCAGTTCTTC.

For the CDR3, the DNA is TGCAGCGTTGCCGGGACTAGCGGGTACGAGCAGTACTTC. It codes for CSVAGTSGYEQYF. This sequence joins TRBV29-1 and TRBJ2-7; 12 bases map to TRBD2. The V segment lost 4 bases and the J segment 4 bases; nucleotides outside the gene matches: 2. CDR1 and CDR2 (germline): SQVTM, ANQGSEA. This CDR3 has 13 residues.

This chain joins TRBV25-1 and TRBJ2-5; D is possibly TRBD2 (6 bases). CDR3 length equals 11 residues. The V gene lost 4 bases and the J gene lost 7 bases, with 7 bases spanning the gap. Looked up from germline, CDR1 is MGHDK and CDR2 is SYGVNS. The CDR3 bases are TGTGCCAGCAGTGCGGGGGTGACCCAGTACTTC. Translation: CASSAGVTQYF.

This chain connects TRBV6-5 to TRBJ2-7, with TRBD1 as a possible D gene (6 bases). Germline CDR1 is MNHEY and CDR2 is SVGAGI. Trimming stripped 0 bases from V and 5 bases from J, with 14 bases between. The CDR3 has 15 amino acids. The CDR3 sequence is CASSYSFKGTNEQYF. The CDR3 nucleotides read TGTGCCAGCAGTTACTCCTTCAAAGGGACAAACGAGCAGTACTTC.

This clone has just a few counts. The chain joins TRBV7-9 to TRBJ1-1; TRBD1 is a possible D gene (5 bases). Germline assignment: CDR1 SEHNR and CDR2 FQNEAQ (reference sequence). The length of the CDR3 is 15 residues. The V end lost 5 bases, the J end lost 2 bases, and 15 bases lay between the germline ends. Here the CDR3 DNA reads TGTGCCAGCAGCCTATCTTTGGGGCCTAACACTGAAGCTTTCTTT. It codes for CASSLSLGPNTEAFF.

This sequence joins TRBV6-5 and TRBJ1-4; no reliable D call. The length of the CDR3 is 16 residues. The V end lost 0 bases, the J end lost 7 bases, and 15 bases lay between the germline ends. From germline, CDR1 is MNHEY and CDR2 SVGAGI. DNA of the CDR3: TGTGCCAGCAGTTACTCCCTGGCTGGAGGGTTTGAAAAACTGTTTTTT. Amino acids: CASSYSLAGGFEKLFF.

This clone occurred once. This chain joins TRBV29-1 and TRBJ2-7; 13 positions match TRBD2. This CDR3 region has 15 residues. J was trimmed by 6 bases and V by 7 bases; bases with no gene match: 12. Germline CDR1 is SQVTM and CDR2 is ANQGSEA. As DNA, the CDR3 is TGCAGCGCCACATCCGGGACTAGCGGGACGCTCGAGCAGTACTTC. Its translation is CSATSGTSGTLEQYF.

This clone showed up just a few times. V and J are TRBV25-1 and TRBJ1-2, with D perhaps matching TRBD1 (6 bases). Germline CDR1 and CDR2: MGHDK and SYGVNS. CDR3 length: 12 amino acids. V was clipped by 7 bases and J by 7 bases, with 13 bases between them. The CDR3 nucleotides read TGTGCCAGCAAAGACAGGTCGAGTGGCTACACCTTC. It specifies CASKDRSSGYTF.

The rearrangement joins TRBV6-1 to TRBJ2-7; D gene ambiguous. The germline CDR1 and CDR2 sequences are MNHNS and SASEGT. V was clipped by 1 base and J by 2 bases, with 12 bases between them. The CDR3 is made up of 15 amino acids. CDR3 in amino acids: CASSEVGRVPYEQYF. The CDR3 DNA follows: TGTGCCAGCAGTGAAGTCGGAAGAGTCCCCTACGAGCAGTACTTC.

CDR3 in amino acids: CASSTSGRVHEQYF. CDR3 DNA: TGTGCCAGCAGTACTAGCGGGAGAGTCCACGAGCAGTACTTC. The chain links TRBV7-9 to TRBJ2-7; 11 bases are a match to TRBD2. Trimming cost V 6 bases and J 5 bases; bases outside gene matches: 6. Germline V CDR1 and CDR2: SEHNR, FQNEAQ (reference sequence). The CDR3 runs 14 residues.

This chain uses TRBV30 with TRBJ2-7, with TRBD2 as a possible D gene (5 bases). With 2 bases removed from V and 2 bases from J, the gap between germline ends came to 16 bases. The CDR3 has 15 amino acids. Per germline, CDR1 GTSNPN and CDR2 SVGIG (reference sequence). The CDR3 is CAWSNPGRGPYEQYF. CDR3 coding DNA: TGTGCCTGGAGTAATCCGGGAAGAGGGCCCTACGAGCAGTACTTC.

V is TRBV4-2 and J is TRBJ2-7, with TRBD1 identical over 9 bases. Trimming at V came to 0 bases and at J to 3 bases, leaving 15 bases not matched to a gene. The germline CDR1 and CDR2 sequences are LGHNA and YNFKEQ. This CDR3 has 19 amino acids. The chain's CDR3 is CASSQDKGTGTLSSYEQYF. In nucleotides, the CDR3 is TGTGCCAGCAGCCAAGATAAGGGGACAGGGACCCTGTCCAGCTACGAGCAGTACTTC.

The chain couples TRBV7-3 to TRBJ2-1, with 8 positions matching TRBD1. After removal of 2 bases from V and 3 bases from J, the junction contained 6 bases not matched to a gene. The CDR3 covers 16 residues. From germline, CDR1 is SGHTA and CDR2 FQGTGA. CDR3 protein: CASSLVGRGLYNEQFF. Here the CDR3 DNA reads TGTGCCAGCAGCTTAGTTGGCAGGGGGCTCTACAATGAGCAGTTCTTC. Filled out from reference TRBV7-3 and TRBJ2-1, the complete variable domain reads GAGVSQTPSNKVTEKGKYVELRCDPISGHTALYWYRQSLGQGPEFLIYFQGTGAADDSGLPNDRFFAVRPEGSVSTLKIQRTERGDSAVYLCASSLVGRGLYNEQFFGPGTRLTVL.

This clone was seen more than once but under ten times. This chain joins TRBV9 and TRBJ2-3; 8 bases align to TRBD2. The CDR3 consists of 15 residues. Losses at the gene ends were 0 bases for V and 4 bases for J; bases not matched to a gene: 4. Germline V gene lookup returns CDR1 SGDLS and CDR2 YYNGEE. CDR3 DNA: TGTGCCAGCAGCGTAGCGGGAGGGCCCCCAGATACGCAGTATTTT. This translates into CASSVAGGPPDTQYF.

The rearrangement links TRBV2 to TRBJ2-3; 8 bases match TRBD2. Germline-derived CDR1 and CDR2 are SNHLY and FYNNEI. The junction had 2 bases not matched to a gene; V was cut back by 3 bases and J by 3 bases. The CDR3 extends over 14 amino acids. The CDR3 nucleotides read TGTGCCAGCAGTGAGCGGGGGGCGACAGATACGCAGTATTTT. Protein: CASSERGATDTQYF.

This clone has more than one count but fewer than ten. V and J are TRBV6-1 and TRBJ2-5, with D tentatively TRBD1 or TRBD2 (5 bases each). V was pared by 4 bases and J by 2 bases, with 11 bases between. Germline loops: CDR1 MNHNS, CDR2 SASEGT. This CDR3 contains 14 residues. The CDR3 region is CASSVSGRQETQYF. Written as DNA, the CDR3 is TGTGCCAGCAGTGTCTCGGGACGGCAAGAGACCCAGTACTTC.